This T cell receptor beta chain is drawn from a study of shared clonotypes between healthy human individuals (dated by TCRdb to between 2020 and 2021). A note on the overall study: The cohort comprised two women and a few men aged 18 to 49 years. For each donor, CD4 naive and CD4 memory were each run on three plates, CD8 naive on two plates, and CD8 memory on one plate. Between about 0.8 and 9.5 billion PBMCs per donor were obtained by leukapheresis. Blood TCR repertoires of five healthy adults were deeply sequenced to estimate repertoire size and the extent of clonotype sharing between individuals. To increase sequencing depth and limit assay-specific biases, TCR repertoire library preparation and sequencing were carried out by different laboratories using diverse techniques. Paper-wide results and their limitations: Naive subsets generally had larger estimated clonotype richness than memory subsets did. Clonotypes shared by all four sorted-subset donors showed higher generation probabilities than non-shared clonotypes. Incomplete sequencing was indicated by rarefaction of sorted-subset datasets, despite the large sequencing depth. Sampling was restricted to blood, and TCR repertoires in tissue are likely to differ from TCR repertoires in blood. Across a few donors, about 5% of naive CD4, more than 3% of naive CD8, under 2.5% of memory CD4, and approximately 0.4% of memory CD8 clonotypes were shared. Pairwise subsampling led to the expectation that sequencing depth would affect the degree of clonotype sharing among donors. Because the study included only a small number of donors, the genetic and exposure-history diversity represented was limited.

Using the deep immunoSEQ assay, multiplex PCR amplified TCR CDR3 regions from genomic DNA. For each cell subset, the extracted genomic DNA was distributed evenly across all wells of several immunoSEQ 96-well plates, and each plate served as one replicate. For sorted subsets, 150 to 200 ng genomic DNA, equal to some 30,000 T cell genomes, was loaded into each replicate PCR. Purified libraries were measured with a Qubit 3.0 fluorometer, size-checked on a Bioanalyzer 2100, and measured again with the KAPA Library Quantification kit. Each immunoSEQ 96-well plate was sequenced on its own single-read 150-cycle Illumina NextSeq 550 flow cell. The authors' pipeline ran thus. Because the immunoSEQ output included only junctional sequences and no quality scores, the filtering could not be the same as the filtering used for full-length reads. To assign V/J genes and CDR3, sequences were annotated using PyIR, a Python wrapper for IgBLAST v1.9, with IMGT germline references. Reads were removed for weak V/J assignments (E-value above 1e-6), missing CDR3, stop codons, out-of-frame junctions, or ambiguous translated residues. V3J clonotypes were defined as sequences sharing the same inferred V gene, J gene, and CDR3 amino acid sequence. The percentage overlap between two repertoires was calculated by dividing the number of shared unique clonotypes by the size of the smaller repertoire. Three approaches were used to assess repertoire richness: RTK rarefaction, the Chao1 estimator, and Recon v2.1 estimates of unobserved clonotypes. Generation probabilities for all TCRbeta clonotypes obtained by the gDNA method from a few donors were computed using OLGA. TCRdb limited this immuneACCESS table to in-frame rearrangements with V and J called. A share of clones is missing; checked studies link under half to unresolved V genes, and the rest is unexplained. Clonal size and the V and J genes are those of that table, whereas D and trimming came from the DNA. Across this sample there are more than 2 million clones, with roughly 95% seen only once. The top ten clones comprise 0.13% of the sample.

V gives up 6 bases and J gives up 2 bases, and the segment between their germline ends measures 11 bases. The CDR3 runs 14 amino acids, cysteine and phenylalanine included. Only the CDR3 DNA is retained, 42 bases long and in frame from the first base. Based on the germline V gene, the CDR1 and CDR2 sequences are MDHEN and SYDVKM. The donors were healthy, HIV-negative adults who had no recently reported acute infections or vaccinations. Every donor was a Caucasian adult living in Nashville, Tennessee, USA. CD4+ T cells were enriched by magnetic negative selection; naive cells were then positively selected on CD45RA, and the negative fraction formed the memory subset. Blood was obtained by leukapheresis, after which PBMCs were separated by Ficoll-Histopaque density gradient centrifugation and cryopreserved in liquid nitrogen vapor phase. Purity and quantity of every magnetically sorted T cell population were checked by analytical flow cytometry. From each sorted fraction, genomic DNA was isolated and quantified by UV absorbance on a Nanodrop 2000c.

Notes on this clone: The clone's antigen remains unknown. Base qualities are not recorded, but no much larger clone differs from it by a single base.

Sequencing was done on a sample of naive CD4+ T cells sorted from blood. In light of the paper, this sample's cell subset or site label describes: CD45RA+ positively selected. This TCR was sampled from a man between 18 and 29 years old in good health. Here the chain combines TRBV28 and TRBJ2-1; TRBD1 is perhaps the D gene, given 6 matching bases. The CDR3 protein: CASRGQLAYNEQFF. The nucleotides read TGTGCCAGCAGAGGACAGCTAGCCTACAATGAGCAGTTCTTC.